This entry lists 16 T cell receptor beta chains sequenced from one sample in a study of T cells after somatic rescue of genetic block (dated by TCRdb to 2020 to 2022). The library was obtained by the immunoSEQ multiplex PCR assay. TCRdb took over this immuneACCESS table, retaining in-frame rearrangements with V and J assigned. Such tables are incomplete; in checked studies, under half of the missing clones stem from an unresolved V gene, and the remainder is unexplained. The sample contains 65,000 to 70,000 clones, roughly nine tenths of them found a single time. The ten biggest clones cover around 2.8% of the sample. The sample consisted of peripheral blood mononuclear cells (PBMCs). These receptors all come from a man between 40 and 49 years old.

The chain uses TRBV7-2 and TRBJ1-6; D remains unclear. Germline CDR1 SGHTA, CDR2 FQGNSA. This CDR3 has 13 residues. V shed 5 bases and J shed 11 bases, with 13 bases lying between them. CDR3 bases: TGTGCCAGCAGCAGCCAGAGGGCGCCACCCCTCCACTTT. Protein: CASSSQRAPPLHF.

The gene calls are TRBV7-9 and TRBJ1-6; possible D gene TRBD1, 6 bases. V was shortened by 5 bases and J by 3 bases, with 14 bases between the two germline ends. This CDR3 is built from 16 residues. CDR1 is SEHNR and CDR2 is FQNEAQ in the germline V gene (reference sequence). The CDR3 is CASSHLRGGYNSPLHF. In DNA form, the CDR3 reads TGTGCCAGCAGCCACCTTAGGGGGGGCTATAATTCACCCCTCCACTTT.

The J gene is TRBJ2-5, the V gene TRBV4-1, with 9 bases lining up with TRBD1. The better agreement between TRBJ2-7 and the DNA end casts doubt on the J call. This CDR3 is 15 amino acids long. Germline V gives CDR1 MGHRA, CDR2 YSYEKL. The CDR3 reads CASSRLGTGNYEQYF. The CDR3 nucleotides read TGCGCCAGCAGCCGCCTCGGGACAGGGAACTACGAGCAGTACTTC.

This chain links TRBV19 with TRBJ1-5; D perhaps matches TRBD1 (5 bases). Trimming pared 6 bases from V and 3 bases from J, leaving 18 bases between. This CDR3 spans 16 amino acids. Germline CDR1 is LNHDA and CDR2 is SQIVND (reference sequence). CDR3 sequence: CASSTTRDGPNQPQHF. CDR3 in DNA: TGTGCCAGTAGCACAACTAGGGACGGACCCAATCAGCCCCAGCATTTT.

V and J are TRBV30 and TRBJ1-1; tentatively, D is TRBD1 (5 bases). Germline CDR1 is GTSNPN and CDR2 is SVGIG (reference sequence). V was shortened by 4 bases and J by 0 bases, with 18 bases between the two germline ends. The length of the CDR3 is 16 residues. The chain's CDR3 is CAWTGALSGMNTEAFF. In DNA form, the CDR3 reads TGTGCCTGGACCGGGGCCCTGAGTGGGATGAACACTGAAGCTTTCTTT.

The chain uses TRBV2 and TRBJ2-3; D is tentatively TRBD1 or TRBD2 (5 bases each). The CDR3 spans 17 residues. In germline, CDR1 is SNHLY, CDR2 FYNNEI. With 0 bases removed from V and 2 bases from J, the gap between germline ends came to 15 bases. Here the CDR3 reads CASSEAGFFGTTDTQYF. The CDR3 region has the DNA TGTGCCAGCAGTGAAGCGGGGTTTTTCGGGACCACAGATACGCAGTATTTT.

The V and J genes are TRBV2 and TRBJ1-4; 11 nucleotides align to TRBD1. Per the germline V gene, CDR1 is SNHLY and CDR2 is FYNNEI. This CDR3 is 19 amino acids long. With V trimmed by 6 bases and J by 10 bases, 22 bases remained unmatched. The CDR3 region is CASRAGLLDRGLPRLKLFF. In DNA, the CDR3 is TGTGCCAGCAGGGCTGGTCTTCTGGACAGGGGGCTGCCGAGATTAAAACTGTTTTTT.

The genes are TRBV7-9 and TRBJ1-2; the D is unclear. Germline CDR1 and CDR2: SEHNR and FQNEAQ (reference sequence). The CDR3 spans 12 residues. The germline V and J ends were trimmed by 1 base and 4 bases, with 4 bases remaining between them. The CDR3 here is CASSLDLYGYTF. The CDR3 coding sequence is TGTGCCAGCAGCTTAGATCTCTATGGCTACACCTTC.

This chain's CDR3 is CASSGWGEGEGGELFF. The CDR3 DNA is TGCGCCAGCAGCGGCTGGGGTGAGGGCGAGGGCGGGGAGCTGTTTTTT. The chain links TRBV10-2 to TRBJ2-2; D perhaps matches TRBD2 (5 bases). Trimming cost V 6 bases and J 7 bases, with 21 bases left between them. The CDR3 length is 16 residues. Germline values: CDR1 WSHSY, CDR2 SAAADI.

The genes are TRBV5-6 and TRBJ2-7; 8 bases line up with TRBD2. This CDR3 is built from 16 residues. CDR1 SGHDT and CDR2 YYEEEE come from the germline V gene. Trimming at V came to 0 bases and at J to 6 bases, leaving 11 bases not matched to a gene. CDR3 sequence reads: CASSLVASRGAVEQYF. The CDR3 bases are TGTGCCAGCAGCTTGGTTGCGTCGCGGGGGGCGGTCGAGCAGTACTTC.

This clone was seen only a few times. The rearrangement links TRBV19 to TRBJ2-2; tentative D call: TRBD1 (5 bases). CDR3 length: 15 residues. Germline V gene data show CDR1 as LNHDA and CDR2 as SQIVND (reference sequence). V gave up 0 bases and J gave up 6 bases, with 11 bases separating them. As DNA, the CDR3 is TGTGCCAGTAGTATAGATCTAGGGGTATCCGGGGAGCTGTTTTTT. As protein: CASSIDLGVSGELFF.

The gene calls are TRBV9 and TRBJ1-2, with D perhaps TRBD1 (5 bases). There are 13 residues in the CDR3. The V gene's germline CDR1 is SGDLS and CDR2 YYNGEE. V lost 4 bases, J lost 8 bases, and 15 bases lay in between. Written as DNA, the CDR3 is TGTGCCAGCAGCCGGGACGGCGTGACCGGCTACACCTTC. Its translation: CASSRDGVTGYTF. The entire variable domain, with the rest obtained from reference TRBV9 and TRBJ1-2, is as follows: DSGVTQTPKHLITATGQRVTLRCSPRSGDLSVYWYQQSLDQGLQFLIQYYNGEERAKGNILERFSAQQFPDLHSELNLSSLELGDSALYFCASSRDGVTGYTFGSGTRLTVV.

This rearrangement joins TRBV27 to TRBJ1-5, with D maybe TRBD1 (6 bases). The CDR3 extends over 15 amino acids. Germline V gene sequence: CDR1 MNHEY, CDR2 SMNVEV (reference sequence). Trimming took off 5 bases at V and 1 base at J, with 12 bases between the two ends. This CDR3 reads CASSAGGGSNQPQHF. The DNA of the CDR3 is TGTGCCAGCAGTGCCGGGGGCGGAAGCAATCAGCCCCAGCATTTT.

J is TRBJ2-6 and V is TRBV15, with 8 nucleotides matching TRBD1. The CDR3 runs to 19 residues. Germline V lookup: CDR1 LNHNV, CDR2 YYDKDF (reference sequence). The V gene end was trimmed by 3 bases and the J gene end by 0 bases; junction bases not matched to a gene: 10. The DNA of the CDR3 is TGTGCCACCAGCAGGGGGCCAGGGACAGGTCTCTCTGGGGCCAACGTCCTGACTTTC. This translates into CATSRGPGTGLSGANVLTF. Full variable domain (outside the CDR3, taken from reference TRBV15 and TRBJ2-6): DAMVIQNPRYQVTQFGKPVTLSCSQTLNHNVMYWYQQKSSQAPKLLFHYYDKDFNNEADTPDNFQSRRPNTSFCFLDIRSPGLGDTAMYLCATSRGPGTGLSGANVLTFGAGSRLTVL.

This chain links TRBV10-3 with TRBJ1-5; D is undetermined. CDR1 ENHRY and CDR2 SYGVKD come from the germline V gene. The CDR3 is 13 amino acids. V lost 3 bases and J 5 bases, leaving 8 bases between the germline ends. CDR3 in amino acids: CAISDGSDQPQHF. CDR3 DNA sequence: TGTGCCATCAGTGATGGGTCAGATCAGCCCCAGCATTTT.

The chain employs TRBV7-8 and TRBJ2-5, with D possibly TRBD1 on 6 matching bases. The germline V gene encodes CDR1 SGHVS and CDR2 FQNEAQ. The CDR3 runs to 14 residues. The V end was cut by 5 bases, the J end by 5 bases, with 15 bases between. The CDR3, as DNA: TGTGCCAGCAGCAAAGGGACATTCGGGGAGACCCAGTACTTC. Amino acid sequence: CASSKGTFGETQYF.